A single sample is the source of the 25 T cell receptor beta chains below, sequenced in a study of beta chain features in type 1 diabetes. The authors reverse transcribed all of the isolated RNA, so sequencing captured expressed TCRB transcripts. Generated by immunoSEQ multiplex PCR, the TCRdb table keeps only in-frame clones and is missing some. This table holds 150,000 or so clones, roughly a tenth found once. Material for sequencing was central memory CD4+ T cells from blood. These receptors were obtained from a man aged 18 to 30 in good health.

The chain links TRBV5-4 to TRBJ2-5; D is uncertain. The CDR3 is 13 amino acids. With 3 bases removed from V and 7 bases from J, the gap between germline ends came to 13 bases. Germline V gives CDR1 SGHNT, CDR2 YYREEE (reference sequence). The CDR3 bases are TGTGCCAGCAGCTCACCCGATCCGGGGACCCAGTACTTC. Its protein is CASSSPDPGTQYF. The variable domain in full, with the rest retrieved from reference TRBV5-4 and TRBJ2-5, is ETGVTQSPTHLIKTRGQQVTLRCSSQSGHNTVSWYQQALGQGPQFIFQYYREEENGRGNFPPRFSGLQFPNYSSELNVNALELDDSALYLCASSSPDPGTQYFGPGTRLLVL.

The table lists this clone with a few counts. V usage is TRBV4-1 and J usage is TRBJ1-1, with D maybe TRBD1 (5 bases). CDR1 and CDR2 (germline): MGHRA, YSYEKL. The CDR3 sequence is 16 residues long. V gave up 1 base and J gave up 3 bases, with 15 bases separating them. CDR3 DNA: TGCGCCAGCAGCCAAGGGAGGGCCAGGGCTTACACTGAAGCTTTCTTT. This encodes CASSQGRARAYTEAFF.

This clone appeared a single time. The rearrangement uses TRBV6-1 and TRBJ1-4; no definite D call. Germline values: CDR1 MNHNS, CDR2 SASEGT. The germline V and J ends were trimmed by 0 bases and 7 bases, with 6 bases remaining between them. The CDR3 is 13 residues long. The DNA for the CDR3 is TGTGCCAGCAGTGAAGCGCGGGGTGAAAAACTGTTTTTT. As protein: CASSEARGEKLFF.

This clone showed up just a few times. This rearrangement joins TRBV23-1 to TRBJ2-7, with a possible D match to TRBD1 (6 bases). TRBV23-1 is designated an ORF whose function remains uncertain. The V end lost 0 bases, the J end lost 0 bases, and 12 bases lay between the germline ends. CDR3 length equals 16 residues. CDR3: CASSQSEADSSYEQYF. CDR3 nucleotides: TGCGCCAGCAGTCAATCTGAGGCGGACAGCTCCTACGAGCAGTACTTC.

In its sample, this clone was seen a few times. This chain links TRBV30 with TRBJ2-1; 9 nucleotides agree with TRBD2. The junction had 17 bases not matched to a gene; V was cut back by 2 bases and J by 0 bases. The V gene's germline CDR1 is GTSNPN and CDR2 SVGIG (reference sequence). The CDR3 totals 20 residues. The CDR3 DNA reads TGTGCCTGGAGTCCCCGGGGTGCGCGGGGGGGCCCAAGCTCCTACAATGAGCAGTTCTTC. Amino acids: CAWSPRGARGGPSSYNEQFF.

This clone was seen ten or more times. The J gene is TRBJ1-4, the V gene TRBV15; the D gene is possibly TRBD1 (5 bases). This CDR3 region has 14 residues. The ends were cut back, 0 bases at V and 10 bases at J, with 12 bases in the middle. CDR1 and CDR2 from the germline V gene are LNHNV and YYDKDF (reference sequence). The CDR3 here is CATSRDKGNAKLFF. The CDR3 bases are TGTGCCACCAGCAGAGATAAGGGGAACGCAAAACTGTTTTTT.

This clone was seen many times. The V gene is TRBV10-3, the J gene TRBJ2-7; 7 nucleotides match TRBD2. V lost 3 bases and J lost 1; bases outside the gene matches: 3. Per germline, CDR1 ENHRY and CDR2 SYGVKD. The length of the CDR3 is 14 residues. The CDR3 reads CAISDSAGSYEQYF. CDR3 nucleotides: TGTGCCATCAGTGATTCAGCGGGGTCCTACGAGCAGTACTTC.

V is TRBV6-1 and J is TRBJ1-1; 7 bases agree with TRBD1. Germline V gives CDR1 MNHNS, CDR2 SASEGT. Trimming at V came to 4 bases and at J to 7 bases, leaving 6 bases not matched to a gene. The length of the CDR3 is 13 residues. Here the CDR3 reads CASSGQGPLEAFF. The CDR3 DNA reads as TGTGCCAGCAGTGGACAGGGTCCACTTGAAGCTTTCTTT.

The table lists this clone with a few counts. This chain connects TRBV11-2 to TRBJ1-2; D is perhaps TRBD1 (6 bases). Per the germline V gene, CDR1 is SGHAT and CDR2 is FQNNGV. V lost 1 base to trimming and J lost 0 bases, with 12 bases between them. CDR3 size: 16 residues. The CDR3 reads CASSLGATGPNYGYTF. The CDR3 DNA sequence: TGTGCCAGCAGCTTAGGAGCGACAGGTCCTAACTATGGCTACACCTTC.

The rearrangement uses TRBV10-3 and TRBJ1-4; no definite D call. Germline-derived CDR1 and CDR2 are ENHRY and SYGVKD. CDR3 length: 10 amino acids. For the CDR3, the DNA is TGTCGTAACTTGAGTGAAAAACTGTTTTTT. Protein sequence: CRNLSEKLFF.

This clone was detected many times. V gene TRBV6-6 combines with J gene TRBJ2-4; no definite D call. Trimming took off 7 bases at V and 1 base at J, with 5 bases between the two ends. The CDR3 totals 12 residues. Germline V gene sequence: CDR1 MNHNY, CDR2 SVGAGI (reference sequence). The CDR3, as DNA: TGTGCCAGCATCGGGGCCAAAAACATTCAGTACTTC. Translation: CASIGAKNIQYF.

V usage is TRBV15 and J usage is TRBJ2-2; TRBD1 might be the D (5 bases). CDR3 length equals 14 residues. Trimming shortened V by 1 base and J by 3 bases, and 6 bases separated the two germline ends. Germline assignment: CDR1 LNHNV and CDR2 YYDKDF (reference sequence). The CDR3 DNA reads as TGTGCCACCAGCAGAGTCAGGGACACCGGGGAGCTGTTTTTT. The encoded protein is CATSRVRDTGELFF.

The table lists this clone with a few counts. The V and J genes are TRBV19 and TRBJ1-1; D remains unclear. The V gene's germline CDR1 is LNHDA and CDR2 SQIVND (reference sequence). This CDR3 is 15 amino acids long. The V end was cut by 4 bases, the J end by 1 base, with 13 bases between. CDR3 residues: CASSNRSGGNTEAFF. CDR3 coding DNA: TGTGCCAGTAGTAATAGGAGTGGAGGGAACACTGAAGCTTTCTTT.

The chain employs TRBV11-2 and TRBJ2-6; a possible D gene is TRBD1 (6 bases). Between the trimmed V and J ends, which lost 6 bases and 4 bases, there was a span of 13 bases. CDR1 and CDR2 from the germline V gene are SGHAT and FQNNGV. This CDR3 region has 15 residues. CDR3 DNA: TGTGCCAGCAGGGGCCACAGGGCCGGGGCCAACGTCCTGACTTTC. This translates into CASRGHRAGANVLTF.

The chain carries TRBV20-1 and TRBJ2-7; D is ambiguous. Germline V gene lookup returns CDR1 DFQATT and CDR2 SNEGSKA (reference sequence). The CDR3 totals 11 residues. V dropped 8 bases and J dropped 7 bases, with 15 bases sitting between them. The CDR3 DNA sequence: TGCAGTTGCCAGATGGTACGAGAGCAGTACTTC. Translated: CSCQMVREQYF.

This clone was detected many times. The sample holds other DNA sequences that translate to the same CDR3. This chain uses TRBV14 with TRBJ2-1; no firm D call. Trimming removed 0 bases from V and 7 bases from J, with 7 bases in between. Germline loops: CDR1 SGHDN, CDR2 FVKESK. This CDR3 is built from 13 residues. CDR3 in DNA: TGTGCCAGCAGCCAAGACCTACGGAATGAGCAGTTCTTC. It yields the protein CASSQDLRNEQFF. Filled out from reference TRBV14 and TRBJ2-1, the complete variable domain reads EAGVTQFPSHSVIEKGQTVTLRCDPISGHDNLYWYRRVMGKEIKFLLHFVKESKQDESGMPNNRFLAERTGGTYSTLKVQPAELEDSGVYFCASSQDLRNEQFFGPGTRLTVL.

This clone was observed a handful of times. The J gene is TRBJ1-2, the V gene TRBV5-1, with 11 bases identical to TRBD1. CDR1 is SGHRS and CDR2 is YFSETQ in the germline V gene. The CDR3 spans 18 residues. The V segment lost 4 bases and the J segment 3 bases; nucleotides outside the gene matches: 14. Written as DNA, the CDR3 is TGCGCCAGCAGCACGGGACAGGGGGGAACCGGTAGGGACTATGGCTACACCTTC. Translated: CASSTGQGGTGRDYGYTF.

Only a few counts were recorded for this clone. This chain connects TRBV19 to TRBJ2-3, with a weak D call TRBD1 (5 bases). The V gene lost 8 bases and the J gene lost 2 bases, with 11 bases spanning the gap. The CDR3 is 13 residues long. Looked up from germline, CDR1 is LNHDA and CDR2 is SQIVND (reference sequence). The CDR3 region has the DNA TGTGCCAGTGGGGCAGGGCACACAGATACGCAGTATTTT. Translation: CASGAGHTDTQYF.

This clone has just a few counts. The gene calls are TRBV20-1 and TRBJ2-5, with D tentatively TRBD2 (5 bases). The J call may be incorrect, as the DNA end agrees better with TRBJ2-7. The CDR3 runs to 11 residues. Germline CDR1 reads DFQATT; CDR2 reads SNEGSKA (reference sequence). The CDR3 region has the DNA TGCAGTGCAGAGGGCGGATACGAGCAGTACTTC. Translating it yields CSAEGGYEQYF.

The rearrangement joins TRBV5-1 to TRBJ2-5; 7 bases line up with TRBD1. Germline V CDR1 and CDR2: SGHRS, YFSETQ. CDR3 length: 15 amino acids. V shed 4 bases, J shed 5 bases, and the junction held 11 bases outside the gene matches. CDR3 coding DNA: TGCGCCAGCAGCCCCCCAACAGGGGAAGGCGAGACCCAGTACTTC. Its translation: CASSPPTGEGETQYF.

The J gene is TRBJ2-5, the V gene TRBV30; possible D gene TRBD2, 5 bases. Germline V gene data show CDR1 as GTSNPN and CDR2 as SVGIG (reference sequence). The CDR3 extends over 14 amino acids. V lost 3 bases, J lost 2 bases, and 13 bases lay in between. CDR3 region: CAWSPRRGQETQYF. The CDR3 DNA sequence: TGTGCCTGGAGCCCCCGACGGGGACAAGAGACCCAGTACTTC.

The sample holds a few counts of this clone. This sequence joins TRBV6-5 and TRBJ2-7; 7 nucleotides align to TRBD2. Germline-derived CDR1 and CDR2 are MNHEY and SVGAGI. There are 15 residues in the CDR3. V was clipped by 5 bases and J by 4 bases; unmatched bases: 11. CDR3 DNA: TGTGCCAGCAGTCCTGCCGGGACGGGGGGTTACGAGCAGTACTTC. Translated: CASSPAGTGGYEQYF.

There are a few counts of this clone. The chain combines TRBV29-1 with TRBJ2-1, with a weak D call TRBD2 (6 bases). This CDR3 comprises 14 residues. V gave up 3 bases and J gave up 4 bases, with 13 bases separating them. From germline, CDR1 is SQVTM and CDR2 ANQGSEA. CDR3 residues: CSVESGLTYNEQFF. The CDR3 nucleotides read TGCAGCGTTGAGAGCGGGCTTACGTACAATGAGCAGTTCTTC.

This clone was recorded a few times. The chain carries TRBV5-1 and TRBJ2-7; the match to TRBD2 covers 8 bases. The CDR3 loop spans 18 amino acids. The germline V gene encodes CDR1 SGHRS and CDR2 YFSETQ. Trimming at V came to 3 bases and at J to 0 bases, leaving 14 bases not matched to a gene. CDR3 residues: CASSSTPLGGGSSYEQYF. The CDR3 DNA reads as TGCGCCAGCAGCTCGACTCCCCTGGGCGGGGGGTCCTCCTACGAGCAGTACTTC.

In nucleotides, the CDR3 is TGTGCCAGCTCCCGGACGGGGGATTCCTACGAGCAGTACTTC. Translated: CASSRTGDSYEQYF. This chain uses TRBV18 with TRBJ2-7; D might be TRBD2 (6 bases). Trimming took off 6 bases at V and 1 base at J, with 13 bases between the two ends. Germline V gene data show CDR1 as KGHSH and CDR2 as LQKENI. The CDR3 consists of 14 residues.